This T cell receptor (beta chain) was sequenced during a study of blood T cell repertoires in COVID-19. In the study overall: COVID-19 samples, acute and convalescent, were from the United States, Italy and Spain. T cells, B-cell-depleted T cells, or PBMCs provided the cDNA or gDNA that served as material.

In the original workflow: Amplification of reference gene primers provided the estimated nucleated cell counts. This table comes from immunoSEQ multiplex PCR, and its TCRdb copy is limited to in-frame clones, with some not included. V and J calls and clone size are given by that table; D and trimming were obtained from the DNA. The sample consists of about 130,000 clones, around 78% of them appearing once. CDR3 length: 15 residues. V gave up 6 bases and J gave up 3 bases, with 17 bases separating them. Germline CDR1 and CDR2: SNHLY and FYNNEI. The chain is built from TRBV2 and TRBJ1-1; possible D gene TRBD1, 5 bases. Sequencing was performed on peripheral blood. The sequence came from a human donor in a cohort sampled during active COVID-19. In DNA, the CDR3 is TGTGCCAGCAGATACAGGTTAATTGAGGACACTGAAGCTTTCTTT. This codes for CASRYRLIEDTEAFF.